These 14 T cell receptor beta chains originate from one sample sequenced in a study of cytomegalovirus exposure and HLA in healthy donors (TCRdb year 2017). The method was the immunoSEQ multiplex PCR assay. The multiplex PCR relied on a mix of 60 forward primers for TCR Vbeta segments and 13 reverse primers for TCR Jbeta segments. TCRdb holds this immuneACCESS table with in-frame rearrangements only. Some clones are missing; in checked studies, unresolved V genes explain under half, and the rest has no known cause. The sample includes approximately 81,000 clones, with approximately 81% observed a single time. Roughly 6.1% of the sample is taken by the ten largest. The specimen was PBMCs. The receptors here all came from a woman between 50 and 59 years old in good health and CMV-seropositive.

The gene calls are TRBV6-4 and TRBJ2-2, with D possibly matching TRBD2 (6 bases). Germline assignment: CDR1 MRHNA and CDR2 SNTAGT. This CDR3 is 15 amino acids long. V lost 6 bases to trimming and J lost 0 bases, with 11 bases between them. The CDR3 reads CASSERASNTGELFF. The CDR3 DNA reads TGTGCCAGCAGCGAGCGGGCTTCGAACACCGGGGAGCTGTTTTTT.

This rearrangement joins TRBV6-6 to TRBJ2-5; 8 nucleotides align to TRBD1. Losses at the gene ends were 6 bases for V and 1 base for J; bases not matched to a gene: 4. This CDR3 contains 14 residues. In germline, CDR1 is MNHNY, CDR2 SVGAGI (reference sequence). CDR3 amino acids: CASSRTGFQETQYF. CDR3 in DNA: TGTGCCAGCAGCAGGACAGGGTTCCAAGAGACCCAGTACTTC.

The CDR3 region is CASSGTNQETQYF. Written as DNA, the CDR3 is TGCGCCAGCAGTGGGACTAACCAAGAGACCCAGTACTTC. The chain combines TRBV10-2 with TRBJ2-5, with TRBD2 as a possible D gene (6 bases). V gave up 4 bases and J gave up 0 bases, with 6 bases separating them. Germline loops: CDR1 WSHSY, CDR2 SAAADI. The CDR3 spans 13 residues.

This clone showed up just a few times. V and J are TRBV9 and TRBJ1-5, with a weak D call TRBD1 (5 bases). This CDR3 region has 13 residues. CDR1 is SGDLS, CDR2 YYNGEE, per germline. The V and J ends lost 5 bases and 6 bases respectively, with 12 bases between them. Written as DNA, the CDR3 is TGTGCCAGCAGTTTTGGGGGGACTCAGCCCCAGCATTTT. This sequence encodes CASSFGGTQPQHF.

CDR3: CASNTDGYEQYF. CDR3 sequence (DNA): TGTGCCAGTAACACAGATGGATACGAGCAGTACTTC. The genes are TRBV19 and TRBJ2-7; D is unclear. Trimming left V 7 bases short and J 4 bases short, with 11 bases between. The CDR3 runs 12 residues. Germline CDR1 LNHDA, CDR2 SQIVND (reference sequence).

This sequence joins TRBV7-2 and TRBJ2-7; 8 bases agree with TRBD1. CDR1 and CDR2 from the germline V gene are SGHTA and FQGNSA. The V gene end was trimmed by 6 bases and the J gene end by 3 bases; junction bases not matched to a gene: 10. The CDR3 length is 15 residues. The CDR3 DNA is TGTGCCAGCAGTCCAACCTCGGACAGGGACTACGAGCAGTACTTC. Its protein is CASSPTSDRDYEQYF.

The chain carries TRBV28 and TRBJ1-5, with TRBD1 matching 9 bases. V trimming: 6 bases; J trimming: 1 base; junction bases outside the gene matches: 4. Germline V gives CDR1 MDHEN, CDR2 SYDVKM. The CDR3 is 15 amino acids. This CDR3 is CASRRQGESNQPQHF. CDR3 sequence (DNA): TGTGCCAGCAGGCGACAGGGGGAGAGCAATCAGCCCCAGCATTTT.

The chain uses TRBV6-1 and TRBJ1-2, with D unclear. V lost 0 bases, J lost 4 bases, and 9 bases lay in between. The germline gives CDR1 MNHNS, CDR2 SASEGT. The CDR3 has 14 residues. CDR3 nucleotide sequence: TGTGCCAGCAGTGAAGCTATAATCGGCTATGGCTACACCTTC. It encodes CASSEAIIGYGYTF.

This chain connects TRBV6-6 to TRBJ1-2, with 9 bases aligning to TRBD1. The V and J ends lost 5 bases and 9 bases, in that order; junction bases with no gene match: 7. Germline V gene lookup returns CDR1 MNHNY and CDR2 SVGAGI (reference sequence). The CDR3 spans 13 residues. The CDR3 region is CASSPGQGGSYTF. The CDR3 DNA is TGTGCCAGCAGTCCGGGACAGGGCGGGAGCTACACCTTC.

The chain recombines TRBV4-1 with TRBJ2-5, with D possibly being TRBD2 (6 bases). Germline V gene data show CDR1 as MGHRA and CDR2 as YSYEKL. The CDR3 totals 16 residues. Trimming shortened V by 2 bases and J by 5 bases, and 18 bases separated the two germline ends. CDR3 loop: CASSQLIGTRGETQYF. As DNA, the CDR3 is TGCGCCAGCAGCCAACTGATTGGGACTCGGGGTGAGACCCAGTACTTC.

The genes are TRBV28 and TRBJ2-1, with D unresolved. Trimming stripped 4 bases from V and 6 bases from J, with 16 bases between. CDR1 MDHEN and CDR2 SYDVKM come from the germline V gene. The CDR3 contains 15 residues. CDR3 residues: CASSSYPGTSNEQFF. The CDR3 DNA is TGTGCCAGCAGTTCGTATCCGGGTACGAGCAATGAGCAGTTCTTC.

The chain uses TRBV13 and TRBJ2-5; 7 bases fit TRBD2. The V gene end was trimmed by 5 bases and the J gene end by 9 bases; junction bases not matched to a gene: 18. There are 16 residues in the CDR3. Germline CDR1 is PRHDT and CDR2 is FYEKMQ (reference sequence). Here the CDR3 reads CASSHAPSGTQKAQYF. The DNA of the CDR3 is TGTGCCAGCAGCCATGCCCCTAGCGGAACCCAGAAGGCCCAGTACTTC.

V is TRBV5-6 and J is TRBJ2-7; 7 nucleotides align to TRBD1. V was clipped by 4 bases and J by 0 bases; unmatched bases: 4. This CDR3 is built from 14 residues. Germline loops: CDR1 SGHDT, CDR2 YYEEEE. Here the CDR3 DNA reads TGTGCCAGCAGCCCCAGGGGGAGCTCCTACGAGCAGTACTTC. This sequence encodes CASSPRGSSYEQYF.

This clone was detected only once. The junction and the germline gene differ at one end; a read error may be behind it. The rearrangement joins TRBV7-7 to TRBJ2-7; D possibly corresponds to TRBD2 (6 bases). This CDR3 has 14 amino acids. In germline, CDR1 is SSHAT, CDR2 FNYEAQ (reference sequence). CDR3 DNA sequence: TGTGCTAGCAGCTTAGCTGCCTCGGCGGGGGAGCAGTACTTC. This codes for CASSLAASAGEQYF.